The rows below give T cell receptor beta chains drawn from one sample of a study of cytomegalovirus exposure and HLA in healthy donors. Using immunoSEQ multiplex PCR, the repertoire was profiled, and TCRdb retains in-frame clones only, with some absent. The sample has 95,000 to 100,000 clones, around 77% seen once. Sequencing input: PBMCs. The receptor set was obtained from a female donor in good health and CMV-seronegative. The conserved cysteine and the conserved F or W are not part of the CDR3 here.

V: TRBV7-2; CDR3: ASSPFSPLTYEQY
V: TRBV27; CDR3: ASSPGQNTGELF
V: TRBV10-3; CDR3: AISVGGQGNSPLH
V: TRBV19; CDR3: ASSTGQGGNAQY
V: TRBV10-1; CDR3: ASSESSGGQLF
V: TRBV10-1; CDR3: ASSEIAGGPTDTQY
V: TRBV2; CDR3: ASSVGAYNEQF
V: TRBV11-3; CDR3: ASSLGRGADEQY
V: TRBV25-1; CDR3: ASSVRGGPQGSPLH
V: TRBV5-1; CDR3: ASSFNRDSKGYEQY
V: TRBV6-5; CDR3: ASSPLGRVNQPQH
V: TRBV29-1; CDR3: SVDSGGGDTQY
V: TRBV15; CDR3: ATSRGGQFNEKLF
V: TRBV7-9; CDR3: SSSLGAGDTGELF
V: TRBV11-2; CDR3: ASSLTRETQY
V: TRBV4-2; CDR3: ASSQEGGGSSDTQY
V: TRBV6-5; CDR3: ASSPGGPHNEQF
V: TRBV5-4; CDR3: ASSLWTSGKPYEQY
V: TRBV10-3; CDR3: AISDGGGAPGELF
V: TRBV19; CDR3: ASSPWGTGVHEQY
V: TRBV7-9; CDR3: ASSLVPGQEQY
V: TRBV6-5; CDR3: ASSYSYSSYNSPLH
V: TRBV4-1; CDR3: ASSQEGDRGRNQPQH
V: TRBV6-5; CDR3: ATTPGSARNGYT
V: TRBV19; CDR3: ASSMGGGRPTGELF
V: TRBV11-3; CDR3: ASSGGLAKNNEQF
V: TRBV5-1; CDR3: ASSHGQGVDVYT
V: TRBV2; CDR3: ASSVGQGNTGELF
V: TRBV29-1; CDR3: SVVAGSGNTIY
V: TRBV19; CDR3: ASSIGDRESDGYT
V: TRBV7-2; CDR3: ASSRTGLLSSYEQY
V: TRBV12-5; CDR3: ASGLGFGEQY
V: TRBV6-5; CDR3: ASRTGAQNTEAF
V: TRBV5-1; CDR3: ASSLGGSGRYYEQF
V: TRBV7-3; CDR3: ASSFDSGGTDTQY
V: TRBV30; CDR3: AWSSRDRATGQF
V: TRBV5-4; CDR3: ASSLGGVNEQY
V: TRBV5-1; CDR3: ASSQGKGLSSPLH
V: TRBV30; CDR3: AWSVGGFGSYNEQF
V: TRBV6-6; CDR3: ASSYSPGLMNTEAF
V: TRBV10-3; CDR3: AIKDSLNTEAF